What follows describes a single TCR beta chain. Read coverage stops 3 residues before the CDR3 terminus; the germline J gene supplies the remainder. Mixed chimerism was transient after nonmyeloablative marrow transplants from related graft donors. The length of the CDR3 is 14 residues. In germline, CDR1 is SGHTA, CDR2 FQGNSA. Trimming stripped 3 bases from V and 5 bases from J, with 10 bases between. Generated by immunoSEQ multiplex PCR, the TCRdb table keeps only in-frame clones and is missing some. This sample's table has roughly 25,000 clones. The data are from a study of Tregs in tolerant kidney transplant recipients.

The TCR was taken from a human patient who received a combined kidney and bone marrow transplant. Some T cells may be supplied by the graft donor. V gene TRBV7-2 combines with J gene TRBJ2-2, with D uncertain. The material was CD4+ T cells from blood (PBMCs), obtained 6 months after the transplant. CDR3 region: CASSFAADTGELFF. The part of the CDR3 DNA that was read is TGTGCCAGCAGCTTCGCGGCGGATACCGGGGAG.